The T cell receptor beta chain described here comes from a study of CD8 T cells in ankylosing spondylitis. This clonotype was found many times. Antigen unknown. TCRdb reprocessed the 5' RACE reads with MiXCR, giving one entry per CDR3 protein. The sample lists fewer than 550,000 distinct CDR3 sequences, under 5.5% occurring once. Trimming pared 4 bases from V and 2 bases from J, leaving 12 bases between. The germline V gene encodes CDR1 SGDLS and CDR2 YYNGEE. The CDR3 consists of 14 residues. Points from the study as a whole: A motif in TCR beta, a set of 8 or 9 highly homologous variants, appeared characteristic of ankylosing spondylitis blood.

Sequences were obtained from blood, either unsorted or a sorted T cell fraction (not recorded which). The sequence was collected from a male donor with ankylosing spondylitis. V is TRBV9 and J is TRBJ1-2; no clear D. The CDR3 loop reads CASSSKGRNYGYTF. CDR3 nucleotide sequence: TGTGCCAGCAGCAGTAAAGGGAGGAACTATGGCTACACCTTC.